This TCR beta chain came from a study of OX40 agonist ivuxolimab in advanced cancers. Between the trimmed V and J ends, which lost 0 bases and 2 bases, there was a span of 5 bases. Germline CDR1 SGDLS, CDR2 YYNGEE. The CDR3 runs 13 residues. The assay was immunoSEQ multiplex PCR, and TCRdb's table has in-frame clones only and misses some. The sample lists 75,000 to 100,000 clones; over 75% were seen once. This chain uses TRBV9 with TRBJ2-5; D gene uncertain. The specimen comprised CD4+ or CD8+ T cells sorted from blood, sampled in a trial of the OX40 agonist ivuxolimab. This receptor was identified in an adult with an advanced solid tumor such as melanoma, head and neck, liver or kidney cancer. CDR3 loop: CASSVGLQETQYF. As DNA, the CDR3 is TGTGCCAGCAGCGTAGGGCTACAAGAGACCCAGTACTTC.